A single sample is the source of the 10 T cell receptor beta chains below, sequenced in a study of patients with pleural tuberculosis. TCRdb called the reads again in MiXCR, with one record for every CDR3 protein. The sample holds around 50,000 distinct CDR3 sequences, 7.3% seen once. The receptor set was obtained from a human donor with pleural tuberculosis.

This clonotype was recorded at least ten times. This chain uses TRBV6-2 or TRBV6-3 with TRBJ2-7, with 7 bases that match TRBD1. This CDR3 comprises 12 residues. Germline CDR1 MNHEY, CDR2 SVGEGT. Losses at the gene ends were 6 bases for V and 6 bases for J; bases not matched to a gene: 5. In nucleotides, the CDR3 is TGTGCCAGCAGATCTGGGACAGCCGAGCAGTACTTC. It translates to CASRSGTAEQYF.

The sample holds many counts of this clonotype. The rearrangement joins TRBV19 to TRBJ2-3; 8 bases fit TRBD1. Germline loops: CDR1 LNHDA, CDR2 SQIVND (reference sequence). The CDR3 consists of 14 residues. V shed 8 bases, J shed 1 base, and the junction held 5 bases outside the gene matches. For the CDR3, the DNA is TGTGCCAGTTCGCCGGGACAGGGCACAGATACGCAGTATTTT. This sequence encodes CASSPGQGTDTQYF.

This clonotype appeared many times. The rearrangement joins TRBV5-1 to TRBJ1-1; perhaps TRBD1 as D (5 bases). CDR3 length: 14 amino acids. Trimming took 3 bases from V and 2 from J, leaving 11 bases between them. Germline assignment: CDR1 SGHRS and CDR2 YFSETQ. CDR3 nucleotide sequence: TGCGCCAGCAGCTCGCAGGGATTTAACACTGAAGCTTTCTTT. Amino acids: CASSSQGFNTEAFF.

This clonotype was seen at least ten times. CDR3 amino acids: CASSIDSYGYTF. In DNA, the CDR3 is TGCGCCAGCAGCATTGACAGTTATGGCTACACCTTC. V usage is TRBV5-1 and J usage is TRBJ1-2; D perhaps matches TRBD1 (5 bases). V lost 4 bases, J lost 5 bases, and 9 bases lay in between. The germline gives CDR1 SGHRS, CDR2 YFSETQ. There are 12 residues in the CDR3.

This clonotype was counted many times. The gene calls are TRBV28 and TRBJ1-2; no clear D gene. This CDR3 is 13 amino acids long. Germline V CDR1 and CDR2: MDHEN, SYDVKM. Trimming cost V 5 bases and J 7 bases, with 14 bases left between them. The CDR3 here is CASSNDPSPGYTF. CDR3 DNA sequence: TGTGCCAGCAGTAACGACCCCTCGCCTGGCTACACCTTC.

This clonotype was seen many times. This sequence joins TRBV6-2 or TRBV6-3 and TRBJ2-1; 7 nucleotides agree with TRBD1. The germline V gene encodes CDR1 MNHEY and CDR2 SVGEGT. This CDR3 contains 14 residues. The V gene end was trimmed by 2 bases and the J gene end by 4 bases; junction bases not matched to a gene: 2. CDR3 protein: CASSYGTEYNEQFF. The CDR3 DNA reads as TGTGCCAGCAGTTACGGGACAGAGTACAATGAGCAGTTCTTC.

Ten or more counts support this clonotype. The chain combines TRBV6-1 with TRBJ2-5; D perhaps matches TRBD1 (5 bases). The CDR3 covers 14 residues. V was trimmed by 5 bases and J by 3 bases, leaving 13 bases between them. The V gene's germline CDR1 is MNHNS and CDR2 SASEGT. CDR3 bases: TGTGCCAGCAGTAAAGGGGCAGGGAAAGAGACCCAGTACTTC. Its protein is CASSKGAGKETQYF.

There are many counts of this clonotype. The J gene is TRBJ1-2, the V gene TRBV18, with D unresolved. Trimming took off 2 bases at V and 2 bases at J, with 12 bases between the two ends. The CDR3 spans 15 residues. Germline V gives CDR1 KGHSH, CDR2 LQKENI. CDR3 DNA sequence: TGTGCCAGCTCACCAAGCAACACTGCAAACTATGGCTACACCTTC. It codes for CASSPSNTANYGYTF.

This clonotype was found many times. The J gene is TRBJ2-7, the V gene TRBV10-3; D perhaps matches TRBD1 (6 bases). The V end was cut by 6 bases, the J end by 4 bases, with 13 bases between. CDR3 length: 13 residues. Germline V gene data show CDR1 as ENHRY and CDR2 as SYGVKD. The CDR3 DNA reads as TGTGCCATCAGCCCACAGGGACCTTACGAGCAGTACGTC. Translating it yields CAISPQGPYEQYV.

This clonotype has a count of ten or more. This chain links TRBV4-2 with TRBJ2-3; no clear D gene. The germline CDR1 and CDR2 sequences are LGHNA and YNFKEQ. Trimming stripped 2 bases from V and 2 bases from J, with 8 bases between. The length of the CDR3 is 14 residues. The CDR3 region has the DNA TGTGCCAGCAGCCAACGGACGATCACAGATACGCAGTATTTT. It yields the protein CASSQRTITDTQYF.